This record looks at one T cell receptor beta chain sequence and its context. The data belong to a study of blood T cell repertoires in COVID-19. Study-wide background: Samples taken during acute and convalescent COVID-19 were collected in the United States, Italy and Spain. The analysed material was cDNA or gDNA that came from T cells, B-cell-depleted T cells, or PBMCs.

Original handling: Amplification of reference gene primers was used by the study to estimate nucleated cell counts. Some clones are missing from TCRdb's copy, which holds only in-frame ones; the method was immunoSEQ multiplex PCR. The V and J calls and clone size are taken from that table; D and trimming were inferred from the DNA. Of about 150,000 clones in the sample, 88% were seen once. The sample consisted of peripheral blood. The sequence was obtained from a human donor in a cohort sampled during active COVID-19.

The CDR3 reads CATSRPGETQYF. CDR3 nucleotides: TGTGCCACCAGCAGACCGGGAGAGACCCAGTACTTC. The rearrangement uses TRBV24-1 and TRBJ2-5, with no clear D. CDR1 is KGHDR and CDR2 is SFDVKD in the germline V gene. The CDR3 has 12 amino acids. The V end lost 7 bases, the J end lost 4 bases, and 9 bases lay between the germline ends.